These T cell receptor beta chains were read from a single sample in a study of T-cell reconstitution after alpha-beta-depleted transplantation in children. One entry per CDR3 protein results from TCRdb running MiXCR on the PCR reads. The sample records 80,000 to 95,000 distinct CDR3 sequences, 6.5% to 8.5% being singletons. The sample here was PBMCs from the stem cell graft donor, taken from the stem cell graft. These receptors all come from a human donor who donated a stem cell graft to a child with congenital amegakaryocytic thrombocytopenia. CDR3s include the opening cysteine and the closing phenylalanine or tryptophan. A D gene is named only where the DNA matches it firmly. Part of the rows lack a size; the others show once, few, many or a class for expanded clones.

clone_size | j_call | v_call | d_call | cdr3_nt | cdr3_aa
. | TRBJ2-1 | TRBV6-5 | . | TGTGCCAGCAGTTACTCGTGGCGTCGAGACGGGAATGAGCAGTTCTTC | CASSYSWRRDGNEQFF
many | TRBJ2-3 | TRBV11-2 | TRBD2 | TGTGCCAGCAGCTGGGGAGGGGTCACAGATACGCAGTATTTT | CASSWGGVTDTQYF
many | TRBJ1-2 | TRBV9 | . | TGTGCCAGCAGAGGACAGACTCGAGCGGGCTACACCTTC | CASRGQTRAGYTF
many | TRBJ1-5 | TRBV29-1 | . | TGCAGCGTTGCAGGCTCGAACTCTCAGCCCCAGCATTTT | CSVAGSNSQPQHF
many | TRBJ1-6 | TRBV3-1 | . | TGTGCCAGCAGCCTACGACAGGCAGGTTCACCCCTCCACTTT | CASSLRQAGSPLHF
many | TRBJ1-1 | TRBV7-8 | . | TGTGCCAGCAGCTTAGACCCCGGTGAGCGCACTGAAGCTTTCTTT | CASSLDPGERTEAFF
many | TRBJ1-6 | TRBV20-1 | . | TGCAGTGCTAGGGATCACAGGGTTGGGGTCGGGAATTCACCCCTCCACTTT | CSARDHRVGVGNSPLHF
many | TRBJ2-7 | TRBV18 | TRBD1 | TGTGCCAGCTCACTTGGACAGGGGGCCCAGGGGCAGTACTTC | CASSLGQGAQGQYF
few | TRBJ2-1 | TRBV30 | . | TGTGCCTGGAGTGGACCCCGCGGCGATGAGCAGTTCTTC | CAWSGPRGDEQFF
many | TRBJ1-3 | TRBV4-1 | . | TGCGCCAGCAGCCAAGTTTCCGGGGGCTGGAGCTCTGGAAACACCATATATTTT | CASSQVSGGWSSGNTIYF
many | TRBJ1-5 | TRBV7-9 | . | TGTGCCAGCAGCTCCCAGTATAATCAGCCCCAGCATTTT | CASSSQYNQPQHF
many | TRBJ2-5 | TRBV2 | TRBD2 | TGTGCCAGCAGTGAAGCGCCTAGCGGAGACCAAGAGACCCAGTACTTC | CASSEAPSGDQETQYF
many | TRBJ2-3 | TRBV30 | . | TGTGCCTGGAGTGATCCGGGGGTCCCAGATACGCAGTATTTT | CAWSDPGVPDTQYF
. | TRBJ1-2 | TRBV20-1 | TRBD1 | TGCAGTGCTCCGGGACAGGGCGAAGATGGCTACACCTTC | CSAPGQGEDGYTF
many | TRBJ2-7 | TRBV7-2 | TRBD2 | TGTGCCAGCAGCTTACAATCTAGCGGCTACGAGCAGTACTTC | CASSLQSSGYEQYF
many | TRBJ2-5 | TRBV7-2 | . | TGTGCCAGCAGTTGGGGCTCAGAGACCCAGTACTTC | CASSWGSETQYF
many | TRBJ2-1 | TRBV7-9 | . | TGTGCCAGCAGCCCCCCCCAGCTGAGCTCCTACAATGAGCAGTTCTTC | CASSPPQLSSYNEQFF
many | TRBJ1-2 | TRBV20-1 | . | TGCAGTGCTAGAGCTGCCACAGGGAAAGGAAACTATGGCTACACCTTC | CSARAATGKGNYGYTF
. | TRBJ2-1 | TRBV4-1 | TRBD2 | TGCGCCAGCAGCCAATCGGCTAGCGGCTACAATGAGCAGTTCTTC | CASSQSASGYNEQFF
many | TRBJ2-3 | TRBV7-2 | TRBD1 | TGTGCCAGCAGCTGGGGACAGGGGGCGGCAGATACGCAGTATTTT | CASSWGQGAADTQYF
many | TRBJ2-3 | TRBV2 | . | TGTGCCAGCAGTGGGGTGGGCCGGGCAGATACGCAGTATTTT | CASSGVGRADTQYF
many | TRBJ2-2 | TRBV5-1 | . | TGCGCCAGCAGCCCCAGGGGCCTGGGGGACACCGGGGAGCTGTTTTTT | CASSPRGLGDTGELFF
many | TRBJ1-2 | TRBV12-3/TRBV12-4 | . | TGTGCCAGCAAATTGGTCCCACGAAGCTATGGCTACACCTTC | CASKLVPRSYGYTF
many | TRBJ1-6 | TRBV11-2 | . | TGTGCCAGCAGCTTAGTCATCCGCCTGGATTCACCCCTCCACTTT | CASSLVIRLDSPLHF
many | TRBJ2-3 | TRBV18 | TRBD2 | TGTGCCAGCTCACCCAGCTCTGCGGGGGGCAGCACAGATACGCAGTATTTT | CASSPSSAGGSTDTQYF
many | TRBJ1-6 | TRBV20-1 | . | TGCAGTGCTCCCCCGCCCATACAGGGACGGAATTCACCCCTCCACTTT | CSAPPPIQGRNSPLHF
many | TRBJ1-3 | TRBV7-2 | . | TGTGCCAGCAGCAGGGACGGATACTCTGGAAACACCATATATTTT | CASSRDGYSGNTIYF
many | TRBJ2-7 | TRBV29-1 | . | TGCAGCGCTACCGGCACACGGGCCTACGAGCAGTACTTC | CSATGTRAYEQYF